This T cell receptor (beta chain) was retrieved from a study of T cell repertoires in cytomegalovirus infection. Study results and limitations: The study found HLA-C-restricted CMV-specific TCR beta clonotypes dominating the ex vivo response.

Germline CDR1 and CDR2: SGHNT and YYREEE (reference sequence). V shed 4 bases and J shed 3 bases, with 14 bases lying between them. The CDR3 extends over 14 amino acids. For this clonotype: As yet, its antigen is unknown.

TCRdb processed the reads anew with MiXCR; each CDR3 protein has one entry. The sample carries some 900,000 distinct CDR3 sequences, 30% to 35% recorded once. The J gene is TRBJ2-7, the V gene TRBV5-4; TRBD1 might be the D (7 bases). Sequencing was performed on cultured CD8+ T cells from PBMCs, taken from culture after CMV antigen stimulation. This clonotype originated in a human donor in good health (CMV status not recorded). Some clones in this sample may be carry-over from other donors' samples. The CDR3 DNA sequence: TGTGCCAGCAGCCTGGGGGGACAGAACTACGAGCAGTACTTC. Its protein is CASSLGGQNYEQYF.